The entry below gives a single T cell receptor beta chain sequence along with its context. Trimming took off 0 bases at V and 4 bases at J, with 9 bases between the two ends. The CDR3 runs to 14 residues. CDR1 is MGHRA and CDR2 is YSYEKL in the germline V gene. Each patient's relapse followed autologous stem cell transplantation, and brentuximab vedotin exposure varied. This sample was taken from a study of PD-1 blockade in classical Hodgkin lymphoma. Repertoires were generated with immunoSEQ multiplex PCR, while TCRdb's copy carries only in-frame clones and drops some. The table lists some 21,000 clones, approximately 74% of them singletons, with 20% to 25% in the top ten.

The chain is built from TRBV4-1 and TRBJ1-2; no clear D gene. The sample in question was peripheral blood mononuclear cells (PBMCs), obtained at baseline. The TCR originated in a human donor with classical Hodgkin lymphoma. The DNA for the CDR3 is TGCGCCAGCAGCCAAGATGCACACCTCTATGGCTACACCTTC. This sequence encodes CASSQDAHLYGYTF.